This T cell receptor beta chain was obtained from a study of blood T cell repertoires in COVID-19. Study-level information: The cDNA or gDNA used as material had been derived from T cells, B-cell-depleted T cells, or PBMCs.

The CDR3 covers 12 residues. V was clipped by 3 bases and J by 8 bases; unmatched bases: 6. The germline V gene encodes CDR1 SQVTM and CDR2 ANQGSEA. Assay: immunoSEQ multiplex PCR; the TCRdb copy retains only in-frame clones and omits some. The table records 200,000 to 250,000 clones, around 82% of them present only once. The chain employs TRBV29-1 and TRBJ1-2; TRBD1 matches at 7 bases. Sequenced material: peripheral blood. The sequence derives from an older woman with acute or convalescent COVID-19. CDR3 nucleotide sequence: TGCAGCGTTGAGGGACAGTCGGAAGGCTACACCTTC. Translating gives CSVEGQSEGYTF.